These 21 T cell receptor beta chains came from one sample sequenced in a study of blood T cells in healthy people across ages. Sample-barcoded 5' priming and a J-beta primer mix drove a second PCR of about 6 to 12 cycles. TCRdb analysed the 5' RACE reads with MiXCR anew, one entry per CDR3 protein. The repertoire has around 690,000 distinct CDR3 sequences, approximately 59% of them found once; the top ten carry about two fifths. The sample comprised blood. These receptors originate from a man aged 55 to 69 in good health.

A few counts support this clonotype. This sequence joins TRBV4-1 and TRBJ1-5, with 8 positions matching TRBD1. Trimming cost V 4 bases and J 0 bases; bases outside gene matches: 14. This CDR3 contains 19 residues. The germline CDR1 and CDR2 sequences are MGHRA and YSYEKL. The CDR3 here is CASSRKGRTGNTSNQPQHF. In DNA, the CDR3 is TGCGCCAGCAGCCGAAAGGGTCGGACAGGGAACACTAGCAATCAGCCCCAGCATTTT.

The chain combines TRBV9 with TRBJ2-5; TRBD1 agrees at 8 bases. The V and J ends lost 0 bases and 4 bases, in that order; junction bases with no gene match: 8. This CDR3 contains 16 residues. Looked up from germline, CDR1 is SGDLS and CDR2 is YYNGEE. In DNA, the CDR3 is TGTGCCAGCAGCGTAGGGGCAGGGGGCGCGGTAGAGACCCAGTACTTC. It is translated as CASSVGAGGAVETQYF.

The V call is TRBV6-2 or TRBV6-3, the J call TRBJ1-2, with D possibly TRBD1 on 5 matching bases. The V end was cut by 2 bases, the J end by 4 bases, with 14 bases between. The CDR3 is made up of 15 amino acids. Germline V gives CDR1 MNHEY, CDR2 SVGEGT. This chain's CDR3 is CASSYLPGGGYGYTF. In nucleotides, the CDR3 is TGTGCCAGCAGTTACCTCCCCGGCGGGGGCTATGGCTACACCTTC.

This clonotype was picked up a small number of times. The rearrangement joins TRBV9 to TRBJ2-1, with D unclear. From germline, CDR1 is SGDLS and CDR2 YYNGEE. V was cut by 3 bases and J by 8 bases, with 21 bases left in between. The CDR3 is made up of 16 amino acids. The CDR3 DNA is TGTGCCAGCAGCGCCAGACTGGTCGGTTCTGGGGATGAGCAGTTCTTC. This sequence encodes CASSARLVGSGDEQFF. The full variable domain, its missing parts supplied by reference TRBV9 and TRBJ2-1, is DSGVTQTPKHLITATGQRVTLRCSPRSGDLSVYWYQQSLDQGLQFLIQYYNGEERAKGNILERFSAQQFPDLHSELNLSSLELGDSALYFCASSARLVGSGDEQFFGPGTRLTVL.

The rearrangement links TRBV20-1 to TRBJ2-7; the D gene is possibly TRBD2 (6 bases). The J call may be incorrect, as the DNA end agrees better with TRBJ2-5. Germline-derived CDR1 and CDR2 are DFQATT and SNEGSKA (reference sequence). The CDR3 has 16 amino acids. CDR3 residues: CSARPSERAIEETQYF. In DNA form, the CDR3 reads TGCAGTGCTAGACCATCGGAGCGGGCAATAGAAGAGACCCAGTACTTC.

On this clonotype itself: One junction end disagrees with the germline gene, perhaps due to a read error. The J gene is TRBJ2-1, the V gene TRBV6-1; D ambiguous. Germline CDR1 reads MNHNS; CDR2 reads SASEGT. The CDR3 consists of 13 residues. For the CDR3, the DNA is TGTGTCAGCAGTCACGGACCTATCGATGAGCAGTTCTTC. This sequence encodes CVSSHGPIDEQFF.

The chain joins TRBV24-1 to TRBJ2-7; maybe TRBD1 (6 bases). CDR3 size: 11 residues. The V gene's germline CDR1 is KGHDR and CDR2 SFDVKD. Trimming removed 10 bases from V and 4 bases from J, with 10 bases in between. CDR3 sequence: CATKQGYEQYF. CDR3 DNA: TGTGCCACAAAACAGGGTTACGAGCAGTACTTC.

This clonotype was picked up a small number of times. This chain joins TRBV10-3 and TRBJ2-1; 12 bases are a match to TRBD2. Germline-derived CDR1 and CDR2 are ENHRY and SYGVKD. The CDR3 totals 15 residues. J lost 9 bases, V lost 11 bases, and 14 bases had no gene match. CDR3 in amino acids: CAVRSSGGGVREQFF. In nucleotides, the CDR3 is TGTGCCGTACGCTCTAGCGGGGGGGGAGTGCGTGAGCAGTTCTTC.

This clonotype was seen a handful of times. V and J are TRBV4-2 and TRBJ1-5, with D possibly being TRBD1 (5 bases). This CDR3 contains 17 residues. Deletions cut 0 bases from V and 2 bases from J, with 14 bases between. The germline V gene encodes CDR1 LGHNA and CDR2 YNFKEQ. The CDR3 nucleotides are TGTGCCAGCAGCCAAGATCCCGCCGGGGGTGGCAATCAGCCCCAGCATTTT. Protein sequence: CASSQDPAGGGNQPQHF.

The chain joins TRBV29-1 to TRBJ1-1; possibly TRBD1 for D (5 bases). V was trimmed by 4 bases and J by 6 bases, leaving 21 bases between them. This CDR3 is 15 amino acids long. Germline V lookup: CDR1 SQVTM, CDR2 ANQGSEA. CDR3 in amino acids: CSVVRGPENRPEAFF. The CDR3 region has the DNA TGCAGCGTTGTAAGGGGTCCGGAAAATCGCCCTGAAGCTTTCTTT. The variable domain in full, completed from reference TRBV29-1 and TRBJ1-1, reads SAVISQKPSRDICQRGTSLTIQCQVDSQVTMMFWYRQQPGQSLTLIATANQGSEATYESGFVIDKFPISRPNLTFSTLTVSNMSPEDSSIYLCSVVRGPENRPEAFFGQGTRLTVV.

J is TRBJ1-2 and V is TRBV7-2; D is perhaps TRBD1 (6 bases). The germline V gene encodes CDR1 SGHTA and CDR2 FQGNSA. V was clipped by 5 bases and J by 4 bases, with 14 bases between them. The CDR3 has 14 residues. This CDR3 is CASSVQGVSYGYTF. In DNA form, the CDR3 reads TGTGCCAGCAGCGTACAGGGAGTCTCCTATGGCTACACCTTC.

This clonotype showed up just a few times. The chain has TRBV6-1 and TRBJ2-6, with D hard to call. This CDR3 region has 17 residues. CDR1 is MNHNS, CDR2 SASEGT, per germline. V was pared by 7 bases and J by 0 bases, with 16 bases between. DNA for the CDR3: TGTGCCAGCACCCAAACTGGCACCCGCTCTGGGGCCAACGTCCTGACTTTC. Translating gives CASTQTGTRSGANVLTF.

The chain combines TRBV20-1 with TRBJ1-1, with D unresolved. Trimming left V 1 base short and J 4 bases short, with 13 bases between. This CDR3 comprises 14 residues. Germline CDR1 and CDR2: DFQATT and SNEGSKA (reference sequence). The CDR3 coding sequence is TGCAGTGCTAGAGTCCGGGGTTCAGGCACTGAAGCTTTCTTT. Protein sequence: CSARVRGSGTEAFF.

The chain couples TRBV9 to TRBJ2-5; 8 nucleotides match TRBD2. CDR1 is SGDLS, CDR2 YYNGEE, per germline. The CDR3 has 15 residues. With 3 bases clipped from V and 11 bases from J, the junction kept 15 bases outside the gene matches. CDR3 sequence: CASSEPGGFPNEQYF. CDR3 in DNA: TGTGCCAGCAGCGAACCGGGAGGGTTCCCTAATGAGCAGTACTTC.

The chain has TRBV11-2 and TRBJ2-5; 9 bases align to TRBD1. The DNA end favors TRBJ2-7, so the J call may be wrong. The CDR3 sequence is 14 residues long. The V gene's germline CDR1 is SGHAT and CDR2 FQNNGV. CDR3 amino acids: CASSWMDRGYEQYF. CDR3 DNA sequence: TGTGCCAGCAGCTGGATGGACAGGGGATACGAGCAGTACTTC.

This clonotype was counted between two and nine times. DNA of the CDR3: TGCGCCAGCAGCCGCGAGTTAAATGAAAAACTGTTTTTT. Protein: CASSRELNEKLFF. This chain uses TRBV4-1 with TRBJ1-4, with D hard to call. The CDR3 extends over 13 amino acids. The germline V and J ends were trimmed by 4 bases and 5 bases, with 8 bases remaining between them. Per the germline V gene, CDR1 is MGHRA and CDR2 is YSYEKL.

The table lists this clonotype with many counts. Germline is not matched at one junction end, which may reflect a read error. V and J are TRBV12-3 or TRBV12-4 and TRBJ2-5, with 10 positions matching TRBD1. The CDR3 totals 14 residues. Written as DNA, the CDR3 is TGCGCCAGCAGTCGGACAGGGGGACAAGAGACCCAGTACTTC. Its translation is CASSRTGGQETQYF.

This clonotype was seen only once. V gene TRBV20-1 combines with J gene TRBJ2-5, with 10 bases identical to TRBD1. V shed 5 bases, J shed 4 bases, and the junction held 7 bases outside the gene matches. The germline CDR1 and CDR2 sequences are DFQATT and SNEGSKA (reference sequence). The CDR3 is made up of 14 amino acids. The CDR3 bases are TGCAGTGCTGGGCGGGACAGGGGTGGAGAGACCCAGTACTTC. Protein product: CSAGRDRGGETQYF.

On this clonotype itself: Being one base from a much bigger clone, this may be a read error. The chain carries TRBV5-1 and TRBJ2-2; D may be TRBD1 (5 bases). CDR1 is SGHRS, CDR2 YFSETQ, per germline. The CDR3 runs 16 residues. Trimming took off 7 bases at V and 1 base at J, with 17 bases between the two ends. CDR3 sequence: CASGSFGALNTGELFF. The CDR3, as DNA: TGCGCCAGCGGCTCCTTTGGGGCACTGAACACCGGGGAGCTGTTTTTT.

V gene TRBV6-6 combines with J gene TRBJ2-5; D is unresolved. V lost 6 bases to trimming and J lost 1 base, with 12 bases between them. Germline V CDR1 and CDR2: MNHNY, SVGAGI (reference sequence). The CDR3 is 14 residues long. CDR3 sequence (DNA): TGTGCCAGCAGATTAGGTACACTCCAAGAGACCCAGTACTTC. This encodes CASRLGTLQETQYF.

This clonotype was observed a handful of times. The chain carries TRBV29-1 and TRBJ1-2; D gene uncertain. CDR1 and CDR2 from the germline V gene are SQVTM and ANQGSEA. Trimming cost V 1 base and J 6 bases, with 9 bases left between them. This CDR3 comprises 12 residues. CDR3 sequence reads: CSVEVGGHGYTF. DNA for the CDR3: TGCAGCGTTGAAGTTGGAGGACATGGCTACACCTTC.